Given below is one T cell receptor (beta chain) in context. This CDR3 is 19 amino acids long. The V and J ends lost 5 bases and 13 bases, in that order; junction bases with no gene match: 24. Germline loops: CDR1 SEHNR, CDR2 FQNEAQ (reference sequence). Authors' data handling: Reference gene primer amplification in the assay estimated nucleated cell counts. Using immunoSEQ multiplex PCR, the repertoire was profiled, and TCRdb retains in-frame clones only, with some absent. Clone size and V and J calls were adopted from that table, with D and trimming inferred from the DNA. Of around 67,000 clones listed, about 90% are singletons. This sample stems from a study of blood T cell repertoires in COVID-19. Study-level information: Samples of COVID-19 (acute and convalescent) were obtained from the United States, Italy and Spain. From T cells, B-cell-depleted T cells, or PBMCs came the material, which was cDNA or gDNA.

The chain employs TRBV7-9 and TRBJ1-6; 9 positions agree with TRBD1. The sequencing input was peripheral blood. This TCR was sampled from a human donor in a cohort sampled during active COVID-19. The CDR3 DNA is TGTGCCAGCAGCCATAGTGGGACAGGGATAGGTACGGATCTGGGTCCCCTCCACTTT. This translates into CASSHSGTGIGTDLGPLHF.